Listed below are T cell receptor beta chains from one sample, sequenced in a study of shared clonotypes between healthy human individuals. Method: immunoSEQ multiplex PCR; TCRdb's copy keeps in-frame clones and lacks some. The sample shows about 380,000 clones, around 96% of them seen only once. The sequenced material came from memory CD8+ T cells sorted from blood. The receptors here all came from a man aged 30 to 39 in good health. CDR3s include the opening cysteine and the closing phenylalanine or tryptophan. The D gene is left open where the match is weak. Clone size appears in some rows only: once, few, many, or a class for an expanded clone.

J: TRBJ2-7
V: TRBV28
size: NA
D: NA
CDR3: CASSWGGLASYEQYF
DNA: TGTGCCAGCAGTTGGGGCGGACTCGCCTCCTACGAGCAGTACTTC

J: TRBJ2-1
V: TRBV4-1
size: NA
D: NA
CDR3: CASSQVRNDEQFF
DNA: TGCGCCAGCAGCCAAGTCCGCAACGATGAGCAGTTCTTC

J: TRBJ2-2
V: TRBV2
size: NA
D: NA
CDR3: CASCEMGYTGELFF
DNA: TGTGCCAGCTGTGAAATGGGTTACACCGGGGAGCTGTTTTTT

J: TRBJ2-3
V: TRBV5-1
size: NA
D: TRBD2
CDR3: CASSLARGSVTDTQYF
DNA: TGCGCCAGCAGCTTGGCTCGCGGGAGTGTCACAGATACGCAGTATTTT

J: TRBJ2-7
V: TRBV28
size: NA
D: NA
CDR3: CASSPEWPYEQYF
DNA: TGTGCCAGCAGTCCGGAGTGGCCCTACGAGCAGTACTTC

J: TRBJ2-3
V: TRBV5-6
size: NA
D: NA
CDR3: CASSLMGGNTDTQYF
DNA: TGTGCCAGCAGCTTGATGGGGGGCAATACAGATACGCAGTATTTT

J: TRBJ2-5
V: TRBV28
size: NA
D: TRBD2
CDR3: CASSLILAGGGQETQYF
DNA: TGTGCCAGCAGTTTAATACTAGCGGGAGGAGGGCAAGAGACCCAGTACTTC

J: TRBJ2-7
V: TRBV6-5
size: NA
D: NA
CDR3: CASRPPRTAYEQYF
DNA: TGTGCCAGCAGACCCCCTCGGACGGCCTACGAGCAGTACTTC

J: TRBJ1-1
V: TRBV28
size: NA
D: NA
CDR3: CATQSSWDTEAFF
DNA: TGTGCCACCCAGTCTAGTTGGGACACTGAAGCTTTCTTT

J: TRBJ1-1
V: TRBV28
size: NA
D: NA
CDR3: CASLPWGKGMNTEAFF
DNA: TGTGCCAGCTTACCTTGGGGGAAGGGGATGAACACTGAAGCTTTCTTT

J: TRBJ2-2
V: TRBV28
size: few
D: NA
CDR3: CASNPRSGELFF
DNA: TGTGCCAGCAATCCTCGATCCGGGGAGCTGTTTTTT

J: TRBJ2-6
V: TRBV11-2
size: once
D: NA
CDR3: CASSLKAGSGANVLTF
DNA: TGTGCCAGCAGCTTAAAGGCGGGCTCTGGGGCCAACGTCCTGACTTTC